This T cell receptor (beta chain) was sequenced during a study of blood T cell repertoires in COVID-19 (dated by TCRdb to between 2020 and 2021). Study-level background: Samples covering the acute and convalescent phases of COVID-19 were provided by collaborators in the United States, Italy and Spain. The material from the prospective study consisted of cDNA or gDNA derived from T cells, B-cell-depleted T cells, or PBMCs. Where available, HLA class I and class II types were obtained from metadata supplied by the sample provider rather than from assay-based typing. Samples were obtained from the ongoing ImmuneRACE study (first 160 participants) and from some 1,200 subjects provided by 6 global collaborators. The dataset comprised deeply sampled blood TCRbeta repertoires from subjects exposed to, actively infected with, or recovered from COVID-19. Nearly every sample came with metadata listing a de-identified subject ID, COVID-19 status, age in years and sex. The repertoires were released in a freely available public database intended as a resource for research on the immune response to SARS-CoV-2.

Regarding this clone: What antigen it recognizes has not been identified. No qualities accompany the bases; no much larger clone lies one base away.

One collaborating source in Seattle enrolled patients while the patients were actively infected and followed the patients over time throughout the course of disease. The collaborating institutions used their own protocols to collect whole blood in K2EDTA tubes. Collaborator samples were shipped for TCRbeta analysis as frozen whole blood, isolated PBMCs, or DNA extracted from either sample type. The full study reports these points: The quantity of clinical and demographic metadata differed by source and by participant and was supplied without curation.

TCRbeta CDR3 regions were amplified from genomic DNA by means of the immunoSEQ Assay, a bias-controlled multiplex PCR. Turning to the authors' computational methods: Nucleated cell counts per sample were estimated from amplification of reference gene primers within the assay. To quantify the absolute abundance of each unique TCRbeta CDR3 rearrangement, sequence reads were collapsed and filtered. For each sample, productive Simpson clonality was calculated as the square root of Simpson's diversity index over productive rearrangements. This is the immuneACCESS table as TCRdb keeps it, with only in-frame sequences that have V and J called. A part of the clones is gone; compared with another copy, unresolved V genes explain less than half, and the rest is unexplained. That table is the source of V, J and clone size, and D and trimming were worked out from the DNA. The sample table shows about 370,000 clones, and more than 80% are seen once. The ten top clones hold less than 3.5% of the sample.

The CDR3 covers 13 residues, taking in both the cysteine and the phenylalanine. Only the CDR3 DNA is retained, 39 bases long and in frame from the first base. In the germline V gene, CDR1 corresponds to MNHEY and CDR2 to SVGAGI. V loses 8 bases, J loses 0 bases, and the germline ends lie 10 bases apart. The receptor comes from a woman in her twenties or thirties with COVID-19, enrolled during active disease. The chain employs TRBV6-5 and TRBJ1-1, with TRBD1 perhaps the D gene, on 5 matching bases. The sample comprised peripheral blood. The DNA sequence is TGTGCCAGCGGGGCCTTGCTGAACACTGAAGCTTTCTTT. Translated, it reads CASGALLNTEAFF.